One and the same sample provided the 26 T cell receptor beta chains below, sequenced in a study of T cells in localized non-small cell lung cancer. Sequencing was performed with immunoSEQ multiplex PCR; in TCRdb, only in-frame clones are kept and a portion is missing. The repertoire has tens of thousands of clones, 80% of them found once; the top ten carry roughly 9.8%. Sequenced material: peripheral blood, taken before any cancer treatment. The receptors come from a female donor older than 55 with stage I lung adenocarcinoma.

The table lists this clone with a few counts. The V and J genes are TRBV27 and TRBJ2-1; 7 bases are a match to TRBD2. After removal of 9 bases from V and 0 bases from J, the junction contained 11 bases not matched to a gene. This CDR3 has 16 residues. Germline CDR1 MNHEY, CDR2 SMNVEV (reference sequence). The CDR3 is CASRVGGRVSYNEQFF. For the CDR3, the DNA is TGTGCCAGTAGAGTTGGCGGGAGAGTCTCCTACAATGAGCAGTTCTTC.

The chain couples TRBV7-6 to TRBJ2-3; D may correspond to TRBD1 or TRBD2 (5 bases each). The V gene lost 0 bases and the J gene lost 4 bases, with 5 bases spanning the gap. CDR1 is SGHVS and CDR2 is FNYEAQ in the germline V gene. The length of the CDR3 is 13 residues. In DNA form, the CDR3 reads TGTGCCAGCAGCTTAGCGGGGGCAGATACGCAGTATTTT. Translating gives CASSLAGADTQYF.

The gene calls are TRBV5-1 and TRBJ1-4; D unclear. The CDR3 extends over 16 amino acids. With 2 bases removed from V and 8 bases from J, the gap between germline ends came to 19 bases. Per the germline V gene, CDR1 is SGHRS and CDR2 is YFSETQ. CDR3 coding DNA: TGCGCCAGCAGCTTCCGGGCTACAACGGGTGGGGAAAAACTGTTTTTT. This translates into CASSFRATTGGEKLFF.

This chain connects TRBV19 to TRBJ1-4; D not resolved. There are 13 residues in the CDR3. Between the trimmed V and J ends, which lost 6 bases and 4 bases, there was a span of 9 bases. Germline assignment: CDR1 LNHDA and CDR2 SQIVND (reference sequence). In DNA, the CDR3 is TGTGCCAGTAGCACCCTCGTTAATGAAAAACTGTTTTTT. This encodes CASSTLVNEKLFF.

This chain's CDR3 is CAWSSSGLPQETQYF. CDR3 in DNA: TGTGCCTGGAGTAGTTCGGGACTGCCCCAAGAGACCCAGTACTTC. The rearrangement joins TRBV30 to TRBJ2-5, with D possibly TRBD2 on 6 matching bases. CDR3 length: 15 amino acids. Germline V gives CDR1 GTSNPN, CDR2 SVGIG (reference sequence). The ends were cut back, 2 bases at V and 1 base at J, with 14 bases in the middle.

This clone was detected only once. V is TRBV27 and J is TRBJ2-1; 10 bases are a match to TRBD2. With 3 bases clipped from V and 7 bases from J, the junction kept 6 bases outside the gene matches. CDR1 and CDR2 from the germline V gene are MNHEY and SMNVEV (reference sequence). This CDR3 is 15 amino acids long. The CDR3 DNA reads as TGTGCCAGCAGTTTTCTAGCGGGAGTCGGTAATGAGCAGTTCTTC. Encoded protein: CASSFLAGVGNEQFF.

The V and J genes are TRBV15 and TRBJ2-2, with TRBD1 identical over 9 bases. The CDR3 is 16 residues long. Germline CDR1 is LNHNV and CDR2 is YYDKDF (reference sequence). The J segment lost 0 bases and the V segment lost 4 bases, leaving 3 bases of the junction unmatched. The CDR3 nucleotides are TGTGCCACCAGCAAAGGGGACAGGGCGAACACCGGGGAGCTGTTTTTT. It codes for CATSKGDRANTGELFF.

The CDR3 DNA follows: TGTGCCAGCAGTTGGGCTGGAAACTATGGCTACACCTTC. It encodes CASSWAGNYGYTF. The chain combines TRBV6-5 with TRBJ1-2; D call uncertain. CDR1 is MNHEY and CDR2 is SVGAGI in the germline V gene. Trimming stripped 4 bases from V and 2 bases from J, with 8 bases between. The CDR3 runs 13 residues.

The chain couples TRBV2 to TRBJ1-2; 7 bases agree with TRBD1. This CDR3 spans 13 amino acids. V dropped 5 bases and J dropped 8; count of bases not matched to a gene: 8. CDR1 SNHLY and CDR2 FYNNEI come from the germline V gene. The CDR3 DNA follows: TGTGCCAGCAGTCGGGTCCAGGGGGGAGGCTACACCTTC. It yields the protein CASSRVQGGGYTF. Full variable domain (missing parts from reference TRBV2 and TRBJ1-2): EPEVTQTPSHQVTQMGQEVILRCVPISNHLYFYWYRQILGQKVEFLVSFYNNEISEKSEIFDDQFSVERPDGSNFTLKIRSTKLEDSAMYFCASSRVQGGGYTFGSGTRLTVV.

The chain uses TRBV29-1 and TRBJ2-3, with 11 bases lining up with TRBD2. The CDR3 length is 15 residues. CDR1 and CDR2 (germline): SQVTM, ANQGSEA. V shed 1 base and J 6 bases; nucleotides not matched to a gene: 6. CDR3 sequence reads: CSVEGVAGGPDTQYF. The CDR3, as DNA: TGCAGCGTTGAAGGTGTAGCGGGGGGGCCCGATACGCAGTATTTT.

The chain combines TRBV5-1 with TRBJ1-2; 11 bases agree with TRBD1. The CDR3 spans 15 residues. The germline CDR1 and CDR2 sequences are SGHRS and YFSETQ. V trimming: 0 bases; J trimming: 7 bases; junction bases outside the gene matches: 5. CDR3 amino acids: CASSLEGTGGGGYTF. The CDR3 DNA reads as TGCGCCAGCAGCTTGGAAGGGACAGGGGGTGGTGGCTACACCTTC.

CDR3 protein: CASSASGGGDEQFF. CDR3 bases: TGTGCCAGCAGTGCAAGCGGGGGCGGAGATGAGCAGTTCTTC. The chain employs TRBV9 and TRBJ2-1, with 8 bases lining up with TRBD2. This CDR3 spans 14 amino acids. The germline V gene encodes CDR1 SGDLS and CDR2 YYNGEE. J lost 8 bases, V lost 5 bases, and 9 bases had no gene match. Complete variable domain (other parts from reference TRBV9 and TRBJ2-1): DSGVTQTPKHLITATGQRVTLRCSPRSGDLSVYWYQQSLDQGLQFLIQYYNGEERAKGNILERFSAQQFPDLHSELNLSSLELGDSALYFCASSASGGGDEQFFGPGTRLTVL.

This clone was counted only a few times. This sequence joins TRBV6-5 and TRBJ1-4; 11 bases are shared with TRBD1. The junction had 3 bases not matched to a gene; V was cut back by 6 bases and J by 6 bases. CDR1 MNHEY and CDR2 SVGAGI come from the germline V gene. The CDR3 runs to 14 residues. The CDR3 here is CASRGTGGYEKLFF. CDR3 nucleotide sequence: TGTGCCAGCAGAGGGACAGGGGGTTATGAAAAACTGTTTTTT.

V is TRBV2 and J is TRBJ2-3, with D perhaps matching TRBD2 (5 bases). V gave up 6 bases and J gave up 2 bases, with 15 bases separating them. This CDR3 is 15 amino acids long. CDR1 and CDR2 (germline): SNHLY, FYNNEI. The CDR3 DNA reads as TGTGCCAGCAGACATAGGACTGGCGACACAGATACGCAGTATTTT. Translated: CASRHRTGDTDTQYF.

The chain combines TRBV7-2 with TRBJ2-1; D is undetermined. V dropped 4 bases and J dropped 5 bases, with 3 bases sitting between them. Germline V gene lookup returns CDR1 SGHTA and CDR2 FQGNSA. The length of the CDR3 is 11 residues. The CDR3 region has the DNA TGTGCCAGCAGCTCGGACAATGAGCAGTTCTTC. Translating it yields CASSSDNEQFF.

With regard to this clone: This likely reflects a read error, since a far larger clone is one base away. This specimen includes other DNA sequences encoding the same CDR3. This chain links TRBV6-5 with TRBJ2-1, with 9 bases fitting TRBD1. Germline-derived CDR1 and CDR2 are MNHEY and SVGAGI. The CDR3 runs 13 residues. The DNA of the CDR3 is TGTGCCAGCAGTTACGGGACAGGGAATGAACAGTTCTTC. Translation: CASSYGTGNEQFF.

This clone was found once. The V call is TRBV7-8, the J call TRBJ2-1, with D possibly being TRBD2 (5 bases). CDR1 and CDR2 (germline): SGHVS, FQNEAQ. V was shortened by 3 bases and J by 9 bases, with 12 bases between the two germline ends. The CDR3 spans 13 residues. This chain's CDR3 is CASSLVGGGEQFF. In nucleotides, the CDR3 is TGTGCCAGCAGCTTGGTGGGTGGAGGTGAGCAGTTCTTC.

V is TRBV19 and J is TRBJ1-5; tentative D call: TRBD1 (6 bases). Trimming left V 2 bases short and J 2 bases short, with 13 bases between. Germline V lookup: CDR1 LNHDA, CDR2 SQIVND (reference sequence). The CDR3 is 16 amino acids. The CDR3 loop is CASSITGRQGNQPQHF. CDR3 sequence (DNA): TGTGCCAGTAGTATAACAGGGCGACAAGGCAATCAGCCCCAGCATTTT.

This clone appeared once. The chain joins TRBV5-4 to TRBJ2-7; no clear D. V dropped 0 bases and J dropped 2 bases, with 3 bases sitting between them. CDR1 is SGHNT and CDR2 is YYREEE in the germline V gene (reference sequence). CDR3 size: 12 residues. The CDR3 region is CASSLETYEQYF. The CDR3 nucleotides are TGTGCCAGCAGCTTGGAGACCTACGAGCAGTACTTC.

The J gene is TRBJ1-1, the V gene TRBV5-6; TRBD1 matches at 10 bases. Looked up from germline, CDR1 is SGHDT and CDR2 is YYEEEE. The ends lost 4 bases at V and 4 bases at J; junction bases unmatched: 13. This CDR3 region has 17 residues. The CDR3 here is CASSDDRSGTGVTEAFF. The CDR3 DNA reads TGTGCCAGCAGCGATGATCGTTCCGGGACAGGGGTCACTGAAGCTTTCTTT.

This rearrangement joins TRBV11-3 to TRBJ2-1, with 8 bases aligning to TRBD2. The ends lost 4 bases at V and 7 bases at J; junction bases unmatched: 12. Per germline, CDR1 SGHNT and CDR2 YENEEA. The CDR3 length is 16 residues. The CDR3: CASSSQQAGDRNEQFF. CDR3 coding DNA: TGTGCCAGCAGCTCCCAGCAAGCGGGAGATCGGAATGAGCAGTTCTTC.

The rearrangement joins TRBV5-4 to TRBJ2-4, with 16 bases aligning to TRBD2. Losses at the gene ends were 4 bases for V and 8 bases for J; bases not matched to a gene: 6. There are 16 residues in the CDR3. Germline loops: CDR1 SGHNT, CDR2 YYREEE (reference sequence). The CDR3 DNA reads as TGTGCCAGCAGCCGGGGACTAGCGGGAGGGGTTGACATTCAGTACTTC. Translation: CASSRGLAGGVDIQYF.

A note on this clone: Additional DNA sequences in this sample encode the identical CDR3. The chain uses TRBV11-1 and TRBJ2-2; D not resolved. Germline V gene lookup returns CDR1 SGHAT and CDR2 FQDESV (reference sequence). The ends were cut back, 0 bases at V and 5 bases at J, with 7 bases in the middle. This CDR3 is 14 amino acids long. CDR3 protein: CASSLASGTGELFF. DNA for the CDR3: TGTGCCAGCAGCTTAGCTTCCGGGACCGGGGAGCTGTTTTTT.

The chain employs TRBV7-3 and TRBJ2-2; D gene unclear. Looked up from germline, CDR1 is SGHTA and CDR2 is FQGTGA. Trimming took 5 bases from V and 0 from J, leaving 13 bases between them. CDR3 length equals 16 residues. In DNA form, the CDR3 reads TGTGCCAGCAGCCCCCGCATCCTAGCGAACACCGGGGAGCTGTTTTTT. It encodes CASSPRILANTGELFF.

The chain is built from TRBV5-1 and TRBJ2-7; a possible D gene is TRBD1 (6 bases). V lost 4 bases, J lost 3 bases, and 17 bases lay in between. Germline V gene lookup returns CDR1 SGHRS and CDR2 YFSETQ. The CDR3 is 15 amino acids. The CDR3 loop reads CASSPGGVRDYEQYF. CDR3 nucleotides: TGCGCCAGCAGCCCTGGGGGCGTCCGGGACTACGAGCAGTACTTC.

The CDR3, as DNA: TGTGCCATCACCCGCAGGGAGAACACTGAAGCTTTCTTT. It codes for CAITRRENTEAFF. The chain employs TRBV10-3 and TRBJ1-1, with D possibly matching TRBD1 (5 bases). Looked up from germline, CDR1 is ENHRY and CDR2 is SYGVKD. Trimming stripped 7 bases from V and 1 base from J, with 10 bases between. This CDR3 is built from 13 residues.